This T cell receptor (beta chain) was captured by sequencing in a study of cytotoxic CD8 clonotypes in ibrutinib-treated CLL (dated by TCRdb to the early 2020s). Context from the whole study: The cohort had some eleven relapsed/refractory and approximately 15 treatment-naive patients; 17 to 18 were IGHV unmutated. An average of 255,043 productive templates and approximately 91,000 productive rearrangements was obtained per sample. Partial responses were observed in 24 patients and complete responses in 2; after a median follow-up of roughly 62 months, remission was maintained in some 14 patients and progression was observed in around twelve. Longitudinal samples were obtainable from about 30% of the roughly 90 participants in the trial. All remission and progressive disease samples were collected while patients were still receiving ibrutinib. Cryopreserved peripheral blood mononuclear cells were collected before treatment, at response, and at either disease progression or sustained remission. Response samples were obtained after a median of roughly 13 months of treatment, with a range of about 6 to 36 months. Here is what the overall study found, with its caveats: Sustained-remission and progressing patients did not have matched sampling times, and lymph node repertoires were not examined. Baseline clonality exceeded that of age-matched healthy donors and correlated strongly with circulating CD8+ T-cell counts. Public clonotypes were rare and either shrank or stayed stable during treatment, and the rise in clonality at ibrutinib response reflected expansion of private clonotypes. At ibrutinib response clonality went up, during sustained remission it held steady, and at progression it dropped back toward baseline.

About this clone: Its antigen is unknown. No qualities accompany the bases; no much larger clone lies one base away.

A MiSeq instrument was used for deep resolution sequencing, which targeted depths ranging from 1 in 1 million up to 1 in 200,000 T cells, with coverage averaging 10x for each clonotype. TCR beta libraries were generated with the immunoSEQ hsTCRB Kit. In the source study's methods: ImmunoSEQ Data Assistant and ImmunoSEQ Analyzer were used for data analysis, and V, D and J genes were assigned according to IMGT definitions. Clonality, which ranges from 0 to 1, was calculated as one minus the normalized Shannon entropy of productive rearrangement frequencies. Only overrepresented clonotypes making up at least 0.05% of each patient's repertoire were included in the public clonotype analysis. Repertoires from some 14 age-matched healthy donors in immuneACCESS were used as clonality controls. The source is immuneACCESS, and TCRdb retained only in-frame sequences with V and J called. Part of the clones is not carried over; for the studies checked, unresolved V genes explain less than half of this, and the remainder is unexplained. V and J calls and clone size are copied from that table; D and trimming were computed from the DNA. Present in this sample are around 150,000 clones, roughly 90% of which were seen just once. Of the sample, 3% falls within the top ten clones.

The sample's time point, from its label and the paper: progressive disease on ibrutinib. About 2 micrograms of genomic DNA were extracted from cryopreserved PBMCs for TCR beta library preparation. Longitudinal blood samples from CLL patients on ibrutinib monotherapy were analyzed using high-throughput TCR beta sequencing. The patients were enrolled in a single-center, open-label phase 2 trial of ibrutinib monotherapy. CDR1 and CDR2 were assigned from the germline V gene as SGHTA and FQGTGA. The CDR3 spans 14 residues, from the cysteine through the phenylalanine. Of all the DNA, just the CDR3 is kept, 42 bases in frame from base 1. Trimming removed 5 bases from V and 6 bases from J, leaving 16 bases between the germline ends.

The sequencing here drew on PBMCs, taken at disease progression, from a patient treated with ibrutinib. In this chain, TRBV7-3 is recombined with TRBJ1-1, and perhaps TRBD1 as D gene, on 6 matching bases. The sequence came from a human donor with chronic lymphocytic leukemia. The bases read TGTGCCAGCAGCCCGCACAGGGCGTCGCCTGAAGCTTTCTTT. It specifies CASSPHRASPEAFF.